This T cell receptor beta chain was identified in a study of T-cell reconstitution after alpha-beta-depleted transplantation in children. This clonotype has only a few counts. Unique molecular identifiers were incorporated into the prepared TCRbeta library. Each CDR3 protein is one row after TCRdb ran MiXCR on the PCR reads. The sample gives about 610,000 distinct CDR3 sequences, over 9.5% of which show up once; roughly 3.9% is in the top ten. Germline CDR1 and CDR2: SGHRS and YFSETQ. There are 14 residues in the CDR3. V shed 4 bases and J 7 bases; nucleotides not matched to a gene: 8. The sample in question was PBMCs from the stem cell graft donor, obtained from the stem cell graft. This clonotype was obtained from a human donor who donated a stem cell graft to a child with acute myeloid leukemia. The genes are TRBV5-1 and TRBJ2-1; TRBD2 agrees at 7 bases. The CDR3 sequence is CASSPFYGGNEQFF. CDR3 DNA: TGCGCCAGCAGCCCTTTTTACGGGGGGAATGAGCAGTTCTTC.